This T cell receptor beta chain derives from a study of OX40 agonist ivuxolimab in advanced cancers. Study-level background: Dose-escalation patients were diagnosed with hepatocellular carcinoma, melanoma, renal cell cancer or head and neck cancer. Regarding the study as a whole: The work left the antigen specificity of expanded peripheral T cells undetermined.

TCRdb's copy holds only in-frame clones and misses some; the assay was immunoSEQ multiplex PCR. The data hold roughly 35,000 clones, with more than 65% observed a single time. Unmatched junction bases numbered 11, after V lost 6 bases and J lost 0 bases. The germline V gene encodes CDR1 SEHNR and CDR2 FQNEAQ (reference sequence). CDR3 length: 17 amino acids. This clone was counted only a few times. Its antigen is currently unknown. The input for sequencing was CD4+ or CD8+ T cells sorted from blood, taken in a trial of the OX40 agonist ivuxolimab. The receptor was derived from an adult with an advanced solid tumor such as melanoma, head and neck, liver or kidney cancer. This rearrangement joins TRBV7-9 to TRBJ2-1, with 7 nucleotides matching TRBD2. Here the CDR3 DNA reads TGTGCCAGCAGTTCGACGAATCGGGGGGACTCCTACAATGAGCAGTTCTTC. Amino acid sequence: CASSSTNRGDSYNEQFF.